This T cell receptor (beta chain) was sequenced for a study of CD8 T cells in ankylosing spondylitis. Study-level points and caveats: About 8 highly homologous variants made up a TCR beta motif that seemed to typify ankylosing spondylitis blood.

In its sample, this clonotype was seen many times. Its antigen is unknown. TCRdb re-called the 5' RACE reads through MiXCR, storing one row per CDR3 protein. Among roughly 130,000 distinct CDR3 sequences listed, roughly 8% were seen once. Germline CDR1 and CDR2: SQVTM and ANQGSEA. V was pared by 7 bases and J by 2 bases, with 10 bases of the junction left unmatched. The CDR3 sequence is 15 residues long. The specimen sequenced was synovial fluid, either unsorted or a sorted T cell fraction (not recorded which). This clonotype originated in a male donor with ankylosing spondylitis. The gene calls are TRBV29-1 and TRBJ2-3, with 9 bases identical to TRBD2. The CDR3 DNA reads TGCAGCGGTACCTCCATAGCGGGGGTCACAGATACGCAGTATTTT. This sequence encodes CSGTSIAGVTDTQYF.